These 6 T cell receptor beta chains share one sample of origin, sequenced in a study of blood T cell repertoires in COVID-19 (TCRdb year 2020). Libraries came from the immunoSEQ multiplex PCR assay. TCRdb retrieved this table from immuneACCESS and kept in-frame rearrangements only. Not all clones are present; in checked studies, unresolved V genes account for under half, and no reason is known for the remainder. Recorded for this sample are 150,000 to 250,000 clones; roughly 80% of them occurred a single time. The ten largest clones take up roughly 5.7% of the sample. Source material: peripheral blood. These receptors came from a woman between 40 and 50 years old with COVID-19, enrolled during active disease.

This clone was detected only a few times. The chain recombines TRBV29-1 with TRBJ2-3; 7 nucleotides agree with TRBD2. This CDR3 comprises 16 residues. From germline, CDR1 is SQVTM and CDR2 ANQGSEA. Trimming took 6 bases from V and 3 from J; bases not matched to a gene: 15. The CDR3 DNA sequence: TGCAGCGTCCTTCGGGGAGGGGTCGGCCTTACAGATACGCAGTATTTT. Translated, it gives CSVLRGGVGLTDTQYF.

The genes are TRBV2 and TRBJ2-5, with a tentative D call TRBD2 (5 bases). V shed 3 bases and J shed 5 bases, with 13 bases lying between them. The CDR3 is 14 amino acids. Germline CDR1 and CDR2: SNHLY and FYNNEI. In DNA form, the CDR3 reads TGTGCCAGCAGTGATGAGGGCCGCCGGGAGACCCAGTACTTC. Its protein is CASSDEGRRETQYF.

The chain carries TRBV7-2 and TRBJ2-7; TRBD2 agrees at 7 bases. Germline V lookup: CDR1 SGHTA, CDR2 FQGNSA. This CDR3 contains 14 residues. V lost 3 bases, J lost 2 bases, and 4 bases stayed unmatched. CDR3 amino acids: CASSLRGSTYEQYF. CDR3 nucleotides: TGTGCCAGCAGCTTGCGGGGGTCAACCTACGAGCAGTACTTC.

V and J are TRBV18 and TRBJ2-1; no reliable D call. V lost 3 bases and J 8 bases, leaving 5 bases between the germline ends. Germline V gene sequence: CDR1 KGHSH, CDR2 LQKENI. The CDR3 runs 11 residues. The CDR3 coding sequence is TGTGCCAGCTCACCCCGCGATGAGCAGTTCTTC. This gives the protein CASSPRDEQFF. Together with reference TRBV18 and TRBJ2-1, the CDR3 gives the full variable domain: NAGVMQNPRHLVRRRGQEARLRCSPMKGHSHVYWYRQLPEEGLKFMVYLQKENIIDESGMPKERFSAEFPKEGPSILRIQQVVRGDSAAYFCASSPRDEQFFGPGTRLTVL.

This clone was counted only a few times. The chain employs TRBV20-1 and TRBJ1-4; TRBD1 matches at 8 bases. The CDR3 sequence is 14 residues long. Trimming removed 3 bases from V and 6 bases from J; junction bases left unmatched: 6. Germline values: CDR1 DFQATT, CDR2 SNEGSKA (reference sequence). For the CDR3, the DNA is TGCAGTGCTAGTTTACGACAGGGGTATGAAAAACTGTTTTTT. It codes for CSASLRQGYEKLFF.

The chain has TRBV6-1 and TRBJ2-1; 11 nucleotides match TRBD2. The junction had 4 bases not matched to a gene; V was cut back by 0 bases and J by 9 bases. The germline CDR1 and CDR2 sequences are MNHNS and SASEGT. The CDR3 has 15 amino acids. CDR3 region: CASSEASLAGGEQFF. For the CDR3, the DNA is TGTGCCAGCAGTGAAGCCTCGCTAGCGGGAGGTGAGCAGTTCTTC.